This TCR beta chain was sequenced during a study of T cell changes during pregnancy in multiple sclerosis. The table came from immunoSEQ multiplex PCR; TCRdb's copy has only in-frame clones and leaves some out. The table includes tens of thousands of clones, 85% to 90% detected once. Between the trimmed V and J ends, which lost 4 bases and 2 bases, there was a span of 23 bases. The CDR3 loop spans 19 amino acids. Germline V CDR1 and CDR2: SSHAT, FNYEAQ (reference sequence). The chain is built from TRBV7-7 and TRBJ2-2, with D possibly matching TRBD1 (6 bases). The starting material was CD4+ T cells from peripheral blood mononuclear cells, obtained in the first trimester of pregnancy. This sequence originates from a female donor with multiple sclerosis, enrolled in a pregnancy study. This CDR3 reads CASSSIGGWGPGNTGELFF. The DNA for the CDR3 is TGTGCCAGCAGCTCAATAGGGGGATGGGGCCCCGGCAACACCGGGGAGCTGTTTTTT.